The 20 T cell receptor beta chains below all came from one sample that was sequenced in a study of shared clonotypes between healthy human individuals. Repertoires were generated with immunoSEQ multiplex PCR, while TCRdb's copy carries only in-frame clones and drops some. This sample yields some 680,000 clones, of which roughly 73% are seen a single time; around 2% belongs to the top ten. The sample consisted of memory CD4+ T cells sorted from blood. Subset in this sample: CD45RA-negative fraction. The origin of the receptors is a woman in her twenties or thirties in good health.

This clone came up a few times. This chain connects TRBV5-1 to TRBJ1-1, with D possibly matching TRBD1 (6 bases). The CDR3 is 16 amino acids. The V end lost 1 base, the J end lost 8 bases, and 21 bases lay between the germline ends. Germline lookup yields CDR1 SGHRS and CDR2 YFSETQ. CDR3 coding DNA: TGCGCCAGCAGCTTGTCACAGACTCAAGGGGGACGGGAAGCTTTCTTT. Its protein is CASSLSQTQGGREAFF.

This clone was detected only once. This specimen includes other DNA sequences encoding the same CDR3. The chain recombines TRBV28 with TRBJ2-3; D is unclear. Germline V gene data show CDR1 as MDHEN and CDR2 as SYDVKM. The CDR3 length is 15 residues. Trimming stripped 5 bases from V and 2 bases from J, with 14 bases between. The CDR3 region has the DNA TGTGCCAGCAGTCGGCGACACCTAAACACAGATACGCAGTATTTT. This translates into CASSRRHLNTDTQYF.

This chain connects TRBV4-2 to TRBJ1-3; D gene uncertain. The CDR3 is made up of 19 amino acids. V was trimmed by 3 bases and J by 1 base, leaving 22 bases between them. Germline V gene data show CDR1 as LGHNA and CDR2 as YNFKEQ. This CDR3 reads CASSHLTNVQPSSGNTIYF. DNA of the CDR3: TGTGCCAGCAGCCATCTTACTAACGTTCAACCCTCGTCTGGAAACACCATATATTTT.

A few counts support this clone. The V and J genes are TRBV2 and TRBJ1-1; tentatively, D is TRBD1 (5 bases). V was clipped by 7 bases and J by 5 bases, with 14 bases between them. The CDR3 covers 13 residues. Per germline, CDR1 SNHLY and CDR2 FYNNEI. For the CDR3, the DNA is TGTGCCAGCAAGGTCGGGGCAGGGACTGAAGCTTTCTTT. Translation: CASKVGAGTEAFF.

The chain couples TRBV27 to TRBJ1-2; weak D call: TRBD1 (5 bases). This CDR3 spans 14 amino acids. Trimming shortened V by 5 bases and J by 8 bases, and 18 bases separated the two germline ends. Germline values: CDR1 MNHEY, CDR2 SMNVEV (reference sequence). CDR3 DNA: TGTGCCAGCAGTCCCTGGGACCAGGTTGGGGGCTACACCTTC. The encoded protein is CASSPWDQVGGYTF.

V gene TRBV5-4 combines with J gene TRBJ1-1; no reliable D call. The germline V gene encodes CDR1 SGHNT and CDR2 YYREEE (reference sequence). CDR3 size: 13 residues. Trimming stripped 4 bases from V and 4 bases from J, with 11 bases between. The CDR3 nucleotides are TGTGCCAGCAGCGTGATCAGCGGCACTGAAGCTTTCTTT. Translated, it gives CASSVISGTEAFF. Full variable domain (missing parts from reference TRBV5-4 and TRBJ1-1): ETGVTQSPTHLIKTRGQQVTLRCSSQSGHNTVSWYQQALGQGPQFIFQYYREEENGRGNFPPRFSGLQFPNYSSELNVNALELDDSALYLCASSVISGTEAFFGQGTRLTVV.

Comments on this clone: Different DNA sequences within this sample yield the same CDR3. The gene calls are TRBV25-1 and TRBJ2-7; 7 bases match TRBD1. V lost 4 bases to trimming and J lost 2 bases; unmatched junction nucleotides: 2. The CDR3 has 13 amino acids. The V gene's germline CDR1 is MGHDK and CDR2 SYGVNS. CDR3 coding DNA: TGTGCCAGCAGTGGTCAGGGGGCCTACGAGCAGTACTTC. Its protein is CASSGQGAYEQYF.

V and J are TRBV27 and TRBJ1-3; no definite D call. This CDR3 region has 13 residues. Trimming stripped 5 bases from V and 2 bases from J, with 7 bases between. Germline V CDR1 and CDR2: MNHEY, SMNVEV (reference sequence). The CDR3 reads CASSPAAGNTIYF. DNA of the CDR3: TGTGCCAGCAGTCCCGCTGCTGGAAACACCATATATTTT.

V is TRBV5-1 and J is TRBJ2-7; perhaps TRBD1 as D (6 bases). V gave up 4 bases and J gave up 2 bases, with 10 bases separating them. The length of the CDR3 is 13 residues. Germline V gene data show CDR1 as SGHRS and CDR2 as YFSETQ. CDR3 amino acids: CASSPRQAYEQYF. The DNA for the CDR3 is TGCGCCAGCAGCCCAAGACAGGCCTACGAGCAGTACTTC.

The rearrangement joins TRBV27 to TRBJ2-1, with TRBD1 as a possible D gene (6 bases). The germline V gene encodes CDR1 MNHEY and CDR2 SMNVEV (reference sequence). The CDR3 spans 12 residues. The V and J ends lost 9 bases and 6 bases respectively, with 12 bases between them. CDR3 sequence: CASTGHGNEQFF. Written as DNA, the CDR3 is TGTGCCAGTACGGGACACGGCAATGAGCAGTTCTTC.

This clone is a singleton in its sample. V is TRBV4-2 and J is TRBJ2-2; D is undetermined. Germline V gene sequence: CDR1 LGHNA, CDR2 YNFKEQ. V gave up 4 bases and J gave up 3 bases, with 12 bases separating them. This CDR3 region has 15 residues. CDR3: CASSLADRDTGELFF. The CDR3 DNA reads TGTGCCAGCAGCCTGGCGGATCGCGACACCGGGGAGCTGTTTTTT.

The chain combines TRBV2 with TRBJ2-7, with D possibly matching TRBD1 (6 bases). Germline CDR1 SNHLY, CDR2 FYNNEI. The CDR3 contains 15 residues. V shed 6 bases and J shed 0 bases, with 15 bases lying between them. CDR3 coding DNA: TGTGCCAGCAGCAACGGACAGCCGGTCTCCTACGAGCAGTACTTC. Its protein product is CASSNGQPVSYEQYF.

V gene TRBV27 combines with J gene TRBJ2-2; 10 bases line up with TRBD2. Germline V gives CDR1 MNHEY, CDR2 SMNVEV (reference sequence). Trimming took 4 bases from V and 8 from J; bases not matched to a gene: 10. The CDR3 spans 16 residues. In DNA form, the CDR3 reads TGTGCCAGCAGTTCCCTAGCGGGAGCTCAGGGGGGGGAGCTGTTTTTT. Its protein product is CASSSLAGAQGGELFF.

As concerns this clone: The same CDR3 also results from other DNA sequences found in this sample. In nucleotides, the CDR3 is TGTGCCAGCAGTTTCCCGGGGAACTATGGCTACACCTTC. It yields the protein CASSFPGNYGYTF. The chain is built from TRBV28 and TRBJ1-2; unclear D gene. CDR1 is MDHEN and CDR2 is SYDVKM in the germline V gene. The CDR3 is 13 amino acids. The ends were cut back, 3 bases at V and 2 bases at J, with 7 bases in the middle.

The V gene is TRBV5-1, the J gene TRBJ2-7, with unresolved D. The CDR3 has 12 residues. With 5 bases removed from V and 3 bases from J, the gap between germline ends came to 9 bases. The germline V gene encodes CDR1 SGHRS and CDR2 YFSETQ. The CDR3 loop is CASRAENYEQYF. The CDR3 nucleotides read TGCGCCAGCAGGGCGGAAAACTACGAGCAGTACTTC. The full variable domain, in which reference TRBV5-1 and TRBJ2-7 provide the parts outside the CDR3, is KAGVTQTPRYLIKTRGQQVTLSCSPISGHRSVSWYQQTPGQGLQFLFEYFSETQRNKGNFPGRFSGRQFSNSRSEMNVSTLELGDSALYLCASRAENYEQYFGPGTRLTVT.

The CDR3 DNA reads TGTGCCAGCAGTCGGAGGGAGGGCCAGAGTGAGCAGTTCTTC. It yields the protein CASSRREGQSEQFF. This rearrangement joins TRBV28 to TRBJ2-1; the match to TRBD2 covers 7 bases. CDR1 MDHEN and CDR2 SYDVKM come from the germline V gene. With V trimmed by 5 bases and J by 9 bases, 10 bases remained unmatched. This CDR3 is built from 14 residues.

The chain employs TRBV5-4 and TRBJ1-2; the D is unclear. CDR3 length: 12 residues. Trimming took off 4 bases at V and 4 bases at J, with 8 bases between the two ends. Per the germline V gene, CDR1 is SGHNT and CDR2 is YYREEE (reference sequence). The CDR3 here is CASSRESYGYTF. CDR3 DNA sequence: TGTGCCAGCAGCCGAGAATCCTATGGCTACACCTTC. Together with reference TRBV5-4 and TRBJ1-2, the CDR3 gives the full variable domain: ETGVTQSPTHLIKTRGQQVTLRCSSQSGHNTVSWYQQALGQGPQFIFQYYREEENGRGNFPPRFSGLQFPNYSSELNVNALELDDSALYLCASSRESYGYTFGSGTRLTVV.

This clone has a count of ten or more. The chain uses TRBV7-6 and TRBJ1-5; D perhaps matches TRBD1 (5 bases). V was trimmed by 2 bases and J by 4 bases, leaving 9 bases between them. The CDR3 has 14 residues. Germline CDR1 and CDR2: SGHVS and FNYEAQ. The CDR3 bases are TGTGCCAGCAGCTTACAGGACAATAATCAGCCCCAGCATTTT. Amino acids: CASSLQDNNQPQHF.

The CDR3 is CASSLERGGTEAFF. The CDR3 bases are TGTGCCAGCAGCTTAGAAAGGGGGGGTACTGAAGCTTTCTTT. V gene TRBV11-2 combines with J gene TRBJ1-1, with D maybe TRBD1 (6 bases). Germline assignment: CDR1 SGHAT and CDR2 FQNNGV. This CDR3 spans 14 amino acids. The ends were cut back, 0 bases at V and 5 bases at J, with 10 bases in the middle. The full variable domain, its missing parts supplied by reference TRBV11-2 and TRBJ1-1, is EAGVAQSPRYKIIEKRQSVAFWCNPISGHATLYWYQQILGQGPKLLIQFQNNGVVDDSQLPKDRFSAERLKGVDSTLKIQPAKLEDSAVYLCASSLERGGTEAFFGQGTRLTVV.

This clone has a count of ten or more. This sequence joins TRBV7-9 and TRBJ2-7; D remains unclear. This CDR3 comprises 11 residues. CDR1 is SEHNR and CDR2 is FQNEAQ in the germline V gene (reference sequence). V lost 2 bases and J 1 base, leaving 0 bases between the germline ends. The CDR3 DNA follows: TGTGCCAGCAGCTTATCCTACGAGCAGTACTTC. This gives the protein CASSLSYEQYF. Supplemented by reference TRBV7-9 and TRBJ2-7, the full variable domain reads DTGVSQNPRHKITKRGQNVTFRCDPISEHNRLYWYRQTLGQGPEFLTYFQNEAQLEKSRLLSDRFSAERPKGSFSTLEIQRTEQGDSAMYLCASSLSYEQYFGPGTRLTVT.